The 18 T cell receptor beta chains below were found in one sample sequenced in a study of shared clonotypes between healthy human individuals. The protocol was immunoSEQ multiplex PCR, while the TCRdb copy is restricted to in-frame clones and leaves out a portion. This sample has 2 million to 3 million clones; around 94% occur once, and the top ten carry 0.13% to 0.15%. The material sequenced was naive CD4+ T cells sorted from blood. Noted subset: CD45RA+ positively selected. The receptor set was obtained from a man between 18 and 29 years old in good health.

This chain connects TRBV7-2 to TRBJ2-5; the match to TRBD2 covers 10 bases. J lost 4 bases, V lost 3 bases, and 5 bases had no gene match. The CDR3 covers 15 residues. Germline CDR1 reads SGHTA; CDR2 reads FQGNSA. The CDR3 DNA reads TGTGCCAGCAGCTTTCTAGCGGGAGTAGCAGAGACCCAGTACTTC. Translated: CASSFLAGVAETQYF.

This chain uses TRBV5-6 with TRBJ2-4, with a possible D match to TRBD1 (6 bases). The CDR3 contains 16 residues. V dropped 2 bases and J dropped 1 base, with 13 bases sitting between them. CDR1 is SGHDT, CDR2 YYEEEE, per germline. The CDR3 spells CASSLGQGKAKNIQYF. CDR3 bases: TGTGCCAGCAGCTTAGGTCAGGGGAAGGCCAAAAACATTCAGTACTTC. Drawing the rest from reference TRBV5-6 and TRBJ2-4, the complete variable domain is DAGVTQSPTHLIKTRGQQVTLRCSPKSGHDTVSWYQQALGQGPQFIFQYYEEEERQRGNFPDRFSGHQFPNYSSELNVNALLLGDSALYLCASSLGQGKAKNIQYFGAGTRLSVL.

This rearrangement joins TRBV5-4 to TRBJ2-3, with a possible D match to TRBD2 (5 bases). V was cut by 0 bases and J by 2 bases, with 13 bases left in between. CDR1 is SGHNT, CDR2 YYREEE, per germline (reference sequence). This CDR3 spans 16 amino acids. The CDR3 region is CASSLAGRVDTDTQYF. CDR3 sequence (DNA): TGTGCCAGCAGCTTGGCTGGGCGGGTAGACACAGATACGCAGTATTTT.

The chain uses TRBV7-2 and TRBJ2-5; perhaps TRBD2 as D (5 bases). V gave up 1 base and J gave up 8 bases, with 23 bases separating them. Per germline, CDR1 SGHTA and CDR2 FQGNSA. The CDR3 covers 17 residues. CDR3 coding DNA: TGTGCCAGCAGCTTAGGGTTTATGGGGAGCCCATCGGAAACCCAGTACTTC. Translation gives CASSLGFMGSPSETQYF.

This clone is a singleton in its sample. The V and J genes are TRBV11-2 and TRBJ2-7; TRBD2 is a possible D gene (6 bases). CDR3 size: 17 residues. Trimming removed 0 bases from V and 2 bases from J, with 17 bases in between. Germline CDR1 reads SGHAT; CDR2 reads FQNNGV. The CDR3 bases are TGTGCCAGCAGCTTAGATCGTTCCCGAGGGACTCCCTACGAGCAGTACTTC. Translated, it gives CASSLDRSRGTPYEQYF. Based on the CDR3 plus reference TRBV11-2 and TRBJ2-7, the full variable domain is EAGVAQSPRYKIIEKRQSVAFWCNPISGHATLYWYQQILGQGPKLLIQFQNNGVVDDSQLPKDRFSAERLKGVDSTLKIQPAKLEDSAVYLCASSLDRSRGTPYEQYFGPGTRLTVT.

This chain connects TRBV6-1 to TRBJ2-3; 11 bases align to TRBD2. Trimming removed 1 base from V and 0 bases from J; junction bases left unmatched: 9. CDR3 length equals 19 residues. Germline CDR1 is MNHNS and CDR2 is SASEGT. The CDR3 loop reads CASSEVGSGGGSSTDTQYF. The CDR3 region has the DNA TGTGCCAGCAGTGAAGTGGGTAGCGGGGGGGGATCTAGCACAGATACGCAGTATTTT.

The V gene is TRBV19, the J gene TRBJ2-3; 9 bases fit TRBD2. Germline CDR1 is LNHDA and CDR2 is SQIVND (reference sequence). This CDR3 has 15 residues. Trimming took 6 bases from V and 4 from J; bases not matched to a gene: 8. DNA of the CDR3: TGTGCCAGTAGCGTTAGCGGGGGTTATGCAGATACGCAGTATTTT. Residues: CASSVSGGYADTQYF. Looking up the rest from reference TRBV19 and TRBJ2-3 gives the full variable domain: DGGITQSPKYLFRKEGQNVTLSCEQNLNHDAMYWYRQDPGQGLRLIYYSQIVNDFQKGDIAEGYSVSREKKESFPLTVTSAQKNPTAFYLCASSVSGGYADTQYFGPGTRLTVL.

The chain is built from TRBV6-1 and TRBJ2-7; D may be TRBD1 (5 bases). This CDR3 is built from 12 residues. Between the trimmed V and J ends, which lost 4 bases and 4 bases, there was a span of 8 bases. The V gene's germline CDR1 is MNHNS and CDR2 SASEGT. CDR3 residues: CASSGRQYEQYF. The CDR3 DNA reads as TGTGCCAGCAGTGGGAGACAGTACGAGCAGTACTTC.

This sequence joins TRBV5-8 and TRBJ1-5; TRBD1 matches at 7 bases. The V gene end was trimmed by 6 bases and the J gene end by 4 bases; junction bases not matched to a gene: 16. The CDR3 extends over 17 amino acids. Germline CDR1 SGHTS, CDR2 YDEGEE. The CDR3 spells CASTPGQYGLGNQPQHF. The DNA of the CDR3 is TGTGCCAGCACCCCGGGACAGTACGGTTTGGGAAATCAGCCCCAGCATTTT.

This clone was counted only a few times. The chain joins TRBV14 to TRBJ1-1, with TRBD1 matching 8 bases. The germline CDR1 and CDR2 sequences are SGHDN and FVKESK. This CDR3 contains 15 residues. J lost 5 bases, V lost 0 bases, and 5 bases had no gene match. In nucleotides, the CDR3 is TGTGCCAGCAGCCAAGATAGACAGGGGAAGACTGAAGCTTTCTTT. Protein sequence: CASSQDRQGKTEAFF.

This clone was recorded once. The J gene is TRBJ2-5, the V gene TRBV6-6; D is ambiguous. The CDR3 length is 12 residues. Trimming cost V 6 bases and J 2 bases, with 7 bases left between them. Germline V gene lookup returns CDR1 MNHNY and CDR2 SVGAGI (reference sequence). CDR3 amino acids: CASRGKQETQYF. CDR3 sequence (DNA): TGTGCCAGCAGGGGGAAACAAGAGACCCAGTACTTC.

The chain employs TRBV12-5 and TRBJ1-6, with D maybe TRBD1 (5 bases). Trimming left V 1 base short and J 7 bases short, with 11 bases between. The V gene's germline CDR1 is LGHNT and CDR2 FRNRAP. The CDR3 is 15 amino acids. The CDR3 sequence: CASGLGGSGNSPLHF. The CDR3 DNA sequence: TGTGCTAGTGGTTTGGGGGGGAGTGGCAATTCACCCCTCCACTTT.

The genes are TRBV28 and TRBJ1-3, with D hard to call. The CDR3 spans 11 residues. Germline V gene lookup returns CDR1 MDHEN and CDR2 SYDVKM. Trimming removed 10 bases at V and 6 bases at J, with 10 bases between. The CDR3 sequence is CATHAVNTIYF. The CDR3 nucleotides are TGTGCCACCCACGCAGTAAACACCATATATTTT.

The chain is built from TRBV5-6 and TRBJ2-7; TRBD1 agrees at 8 bases. Germline CDR1 SGHDT, CDR2 YYEEEE. This CDR3 is built from 14 residues. J was trimmed by 0 bases and V by 4 bases; bases with no gene match: 3. The CDR3 is CASSSRGLSYEQYF. DNA for the CDR3: TGTGCCAGCAGCAGCAGGGGGCTCTCCTACGAGCAGTACTTC.

The chain has TRBV6-5 and TRBJ1-2; D ambiguous. V shed 4 bases and J shed 6 bases, with 15 bases lying between them. Germline assignment: CDR1 MNHEY and CDR2 SVGAGI. The CDR3 sequence is 14 residues long. Here the CDR3 reads CASSSPRVRDGYTF. The CDR3 region has the DNA TGTGCCAGCAGTTCCCCCCGGGTTCGTGATGGCTACACCTTC.

The chain has TRBV11-3 and TRBJ2-5; 8 nucleotides agree with TRBD1. The germline gives CDR1 SGHNT, CDR2 YENEEA. The CDR3 covers 14 residues. V was clipped by 5 bases and J by 4 bases; unmatched bases: 6. CDR3 bases: TGTGCCAGCAGCCTAAAGGACAGGGCAGAGACCCAGTACTTC. Its protein product is CASSLKDRAETQYF.

The gene calls are TRBV7-2 and TRBJ2-3, with unresolved D. The V end lost 7 bases, the J end lost 5 bases, and 10 bases lay between the germline ends. The CDR3 is made up of 12 amino acids. Germline CDR1 reads SGHTA; CDR2 reads FQGNSA. Written as DNA, the CDR3 is TGTGCCAGCACCAGAGATATAGATACGCAGTATTTT. Its translation is CASTRDIDTQYF.

The chain uses TRBV27 and TRBJ2-1; the match to TRBD1 covers 10 bases. The J segment lost 9 bases and the V segment lost 8 bases, leaving 4 bases of the junction unmatched. This CDR3 region has 12 residues. CDR1 and CDR2 from the germline V gene are MNHEY and SMNVEV (reference sequence). The chain's CDR3 is CASQTGGSEQFF. The DNA for the CDR3 is TGTGCCAGCCAGACAGGGGGCAGTGAGCAGTTCTTC.